This is a list of T cell receptor beta chains from one sample in a study of identical twins' blood T cells. TCRdb re-analysed the 5' RACE reads in MiXCR, keeping a single row per CDR3 protein. The sample includes roughly 340,000 distinct CDR3 sequences, 28% of them seen just once. Sequenced input: PBMCs. These receptors all come from a woman aged 18 to 50 in good health. Both conserved end residues are part of each CDR3. The order of the fields is V gene, J gene, D gene, clone size, CDR3 DNA, CDR3 protein. The D gene is left open where the match is weak. Some rows have no size entry. The others give once, few or many, or a class for an expanded clone.

TRBV28	TRBJ2-3	.	.	TGTGCCAGCAGCTTACGGCCCAGGCCAGATACGCAGTATTTT	CASSLRPRPDTQYF
TRBV5-1	TRBJ2-3	TRBD1	.	TGCGCCAGCAGACTAAACAGGGGATGGAGCACAGATACGCAGTATTTT	CASRLNRGWSTDTQYF
TRBV6-2/TRBV6-3	TRBJ2-2	.	.	TGTGCCAGCAGTTACACGGGCGGGAACACCGGGGAGCTGTTTTTT	CASSYTGGNTGELFF
TRBV3-1	TRBJ2-1	.	.	TGTGCCAGCAGCCAAACGAGCCATCGATACAATGAGCAGTTCTTC	CASSQTSHRYNEQFF
TRBV7-9	TRBJ1-2	TRBD1	.	TGTGCCAGCAGCTTAGATATTATTTGGACAGGGTTGTCTGGCTACACCTTC	CASSLDIIWTGLSGYTF
TRBV12-3/TRBV12-4	TRBJ2-1	.	.	TGTGCCAGCACCCCAAGACTAGAAAGGAATGAGCGGTTCTTC	CASTPRLERNERFF
TRBV21-1	TRBJ1-1	.	many	TGTGCCAGCCGGGACAGGGTACAGTCAGCTTTCTTT	CASRDRVQSAFF
TRBV18	TRBJ2-7	TRBD1	.	TGTGCCAGCTCACCACCTGACAGGGTTTGGTACGAGCAGTACTTC	CASSPPDRVWYEQYF
TRBV24-1	TRBJ2-2	.	.	TGTGTCACCAGTGATAATCTGGACACCGGGGAGCTGTTTTTT	CVTSDNLDTGELFF
TRBV6-1	TRBJ1-1	.	.	TGTGCCAGCAGTGAAATTAAGTACACTGAAGCTTTCTTT	CASSEIKYTEAFF
TRBV29-1	TRBJ2-1	TRBD1	few	TGCAGTCTTTACAGGGGGAGCTCCTACAATGAGCAGTTCTTC	CSLYRGSSYNEQFF
TRBV27	TRBJ1-1	.	many	TGTGCCAGTAAAAATCGCTGGAGCACTGAAGCTTTCTTT	CASKNRWSTEAFF
TRBV18	TRBJ1-1	.	.	TGTGCCAGCTCACCCGGCGGGAGGTGGGCTGAAGCTTTCTTT	CASSPGGRWAEAFF
TRBV5-6	TRBJ2-7	.	.	TGTGCCAGCAGCTTGATGGTTTTCCCGTCCTACGAGCAGTACTTC	CASSLMVFPSYEQYF
TRBV29-1	TRBJ1-1	.	.	TGCAGCGTTGTTCAGGCGAACACTGAAGCTTTCTTT	CSVVQANTEAFF
TRBV29-1	TRBJ1-4	.	many	TGCAGCGTTTTAACCGGAGGCGAAAAACTGTTTTTT	CSVLTGGEKLFF
TRBV5-6	TRBJ2-1	.	.	TGTGCCAGCAGCTTTTGGGGGCAAAACAATGAGCAGTTCTTC	CASSFWGQNNEQFF
TRBV5-1	TRBJ2-2	TRBD2	.	TGCGCCAGCAGCACAACGACTAGCCAGAACACCGGGGAGCTGTTTTTT	CASSTTTSQNTGELFF
TRBV6-2/TRBV6-3	TRBJ2-5	.	.	TGTGCCAGCAGTTACTTCGAGACCCAGTACTTC	CASSYFETQYF
TRBV7-2	TRBJ1-6	.	few	TGTGCCAGCAGCTTACAAGGGACGGAGAATTCACCCCTCCACTTT	CASSLQGTENSPLHF
TRBV5-1	TRBJ2-1	TRBD2	.	TGCGCCAGCAGCGGGGGGGATTTCTCCTACAATGAGCAGTTCTTC	CASSGGDFSYNEQFF
TRBV30	TRBJ1-2	.	few	TGTGCCTGGAGTCAAGAAGGGTTCCATGGCTACACCTTC	CAWSQEGFHGYTF
TRBV7-2	TRBJ2-7	.	.	TGTGCCAGCAGCTTTAGGACCGACCCCTACTTC	CASSFRTDPYF
TRBV3-1	TRBJ1-1	.	.	TGTGCCAGCAGCCAAGACTTGGGAGGGGTTAGCGGAGCTTTCTTT	CASSQDLGGVSGAFF